A selection of T cell receptor beta chains follows, all from one sample in a study of T cell responses to AZD1222 COVID-19 vaccine. Some clones are missing from TCRdb's copy, which holds only in-frame ones; the method was immunoSEQ multiplex PCR. The sample lists 110,000 to 150,000 clones, approximately 90% occurring once. The sample consisted of peripheral blood, taken on day 0 of AZD1222 vaccination. The receptors come from an adult in good health. Both conserved end residues are part of each CDR3. A D gene is named only where the DNA matches it firmly. The size of a clone is reported for some rows only, either as once, few or many, or as a class for expanded clones.

CDR3 DNA: TGTGCCAGCAGCCTGGGACTAGAATACAATGAGCAGTTCTTC
CDR3 protein: CASSLGLEYNEQFF
J gene: TRBJ2-1
CDR3 length: 14
V gene: TRBV6-5
D gene: TRBD2
clone size: NA

CDR3 DNA: TGTGCCAGCAGCTTGGAGATCGCTGGGGCCCAGTACTTC
CDR3 protein: CASSLEIAGAQYF
J gene: TRBJ2-5
CDR3 length: 13
V gene: TRBV5-4
D gene: NA
clone size: NA

CDR3 DNA: TGTGCCAGCTCACCGGATGGGGGTTCGGACTATGGCTACACCTTC
CDR3 protein: CASSPDGGSDYGYTF
J gene: TRBJ1-2
CDR3 length: 15
V gene: TRBV18
D gene: NA
clone size: once

CDR3 DNA: TGTGCCAGCAGTTTAGCTCCACTCACCATATATTTT
CDR3 protein: CASSLAPLTIYF
J gene: TRBJ1-3
CDR3 length: 12
V gene: TRBV12-3/TRBV12-4
D gene: NA
clone size: NA

CDR3 DNA: TGTGCCAGCAGCCTCGAGATCAGAACCTACGAGCAGTACTTC
CDR3 protein: CASSLEIRTYEQYF
J gene: TRBJ2-7
CDR3 length: 14
V gene: TRBV3-1/TRBV3-2
D gene: NA
clone size: once

CDR3 DNA: TGTGCCAGCAGTCAAGACCCCACGGGATGGGTCGGCGAGCAGTACTTC
CDR3 protein: CASSQDPTGWVGEQYF
J gene: TRBJ2-7
CDR3 length: 16
V gene: TRBV6-1
D gene: NA
clone size: NA

CDR3 DNA: TGCGCCAGCAGCCATTCGGTGGGGGCAGGGGACACCGGGGAGCTGTTTTTT
CDR3 protein: CASSHSVGAGDTGELFF
J gene: TRBJ2-2
CDR3 length: 17
V gene: TRBV4-1
D gene: NA
clone size: NA

CDR3 DNA: TGTGCCAGCCTCACCTCTGGGGCCAACGTCCTGACTTTC
CDR3 protein: CASLTSGANVLTF
J gene: TRBJ2-6
CDR3 length: 13
V gene: TRBV28
D gene: NA
clone size: NA

CDR3 DNA: TGTGCCAGCAGGTGGACAGGGCTAACCGGGGAGCTGTTTTTT
CDR3 protein: CASRWTGLTGELFF
J gene: TRBJ2-2
CDR3 length: 14
V gene: TRBV27
D gene: TRBD1
clone size: NA

CDR3 DNA: TGTGCCAGCGGGTACGTCCTCGGACTAGCGGGACGTTCTAACGAGCAGTACTTC
CDR3 protein: CASGYVLGLAGRSNEQYF
J gene: TRBJ2-7
CDR3 length: 18
V gene: TRBV28
D gene: TRBD2
clone size: NA

CDR3 DNA: TGTGCCAGCAGAGGTCAAACGGCGGCACCCCTCCACTTT
CDR3 protein: CASRGQTAAPLHF
J gene: TRBJ1-6
CDR3 length: 13
V gene: TRBV28
D gene: NA
clone size: NA

CDR3 DNA: TGTGCCAGCAGCTCCCGTGGACTAGCGGGAAGTAATGAGCAGTTCTTC
CDR3 protein: CASSSRGLAGSNEQFF
J gene: TRBJ2-1
CDR3 length: 16
V gene: TRBV28
D gene: TRBD2
clone size: NA

CDR3 DNA: TGTGCCAGCAGTTTAACGGCAGGGTGGGCAAACACTGAAGCTTTCTTT
CDR3 protein: CASSLTAGWANTEAFF
J gene: TRBJ1-1
CDR3 length: 16
V gene: TRBV28
D gene: NA
clone size: NA

CDR3 DNA: TGTGCCAGCAGCCCTGGGACTAGCGGGAGTTACGAGCAGTACTTC
CDR3 protein: CASSPGTSGSYEQYF
J gene: TRBJ2-7
CDR3 length: 15
V gene: TRBV11-3
D gene: TRBD2
clone size: NA

CDR3 DNA: TGTGCCAGCAGTTACCCCGGACAGGGGCCCTATGGCTACACCTTC
CDR3 protein: CASSYPGQGPYGYTF
J gene: TRBJ1-2
CDR3 length: 15
V gene: TRBV6-5
D gene: TRBD1
clone size: NA

CDR3 DNA: TGTGCCGTCCGGGGGCAGAGTAGCAATCAGCCCCAGCATTTT
CDR3 protein: CAVRGQSSNQPQHF
J gene: TRBJ1-5
CDR3 length: 14
V gene: TRBV19
D gene: NA
clone size: NA

CDR3 DNA: TGTGCCAGCAGCTTAGTGGGGTCAGCCCTTGAAGCTTTCTTT
CDR3 protein: CASSLVGSALEAFF
J gene: TRBJ1-1
CDR3 length: 14
V gene: TRBV7-9
D gene: NA
clone size: NA

CDR3 DNA: TGTGCCAGCAGCTCGGCAGAGGCCTATGGCTACACCTTC
CDR3 protein: CASSSAEAYGYTF
J gene: TRBJ1-2
CDR3 length: 13
V gene: TRBV5-4
D gene: NA
clone size: NA

CDR3 DNA: TGTGCCAGCAGCCGTGGACAGGCAAGCTCCTACGAGCAGTACTTC
CDR3 protein: CASSRGQASSYEQYF
J gene: TRBJ2-7
CDR3 length: 15
V gene: TRBV5-4
D gene: TRBD1
clone size: NA

CDR3 DNA: TGTGCCAGCAGTCTACTAGACCCCTACGAGCAGTACTTC
CDR3 protein: CASSLLDPYEQYF
J gene: TRBJ2-7
CDR3 length: 13
V gene: TRBV28
D gene: NA
clone size: NA

CDR3 DNA: TGCGCCAGCAGCTTGGTTGGGACGGCCAGCTCCTACAATGAGCAGTTCTTC
CDR3 protein: CASSLVGTASSYNEQFF
J gene: TRBJ2-1
CDR3 length: 17
V gene: TRBV5-1
D gene: NA
clone size: NA

CDR3 DNA: TGCGCCAGCAGCTTCGGAGGTGCCTACGAGCAGTACTTC
CDR3 protein: CASSFGGAYEQYF
J gene: TRBJ2-7
CDR3 length: 13
V gene: TRBV5-1
D gene: NA
clone size: NA

CDR3 DNA: TGTGCCAGCACTCCGGGGCAAACTGGAAACACCATATATTTT
CDR3 protein: CASTPGQTGNTIYF
J gene: TRBJ1-3
CDR3 length: 14
V gene: TRBV28
D gene: NA
clone size: NA

CDR3 DNA: TGTGCCAGCAGCCTCGACTACGAGCAGTACTTC
CDR3 protein: CASSLDYEQYF
J gene: TRBJ2-7
CDR3 length: 11
V gene: TRBV3-1/TRBV3-2
D gene: NA
clone size: once

CDR3 DNA: TGTGCCAGCAGCCCGCCCCGGGGCTGGTTGCGGAACACCATATATTTT
CDR3 protein: CASSPPRGWLRNTIYF
J gene: TRBJ1-3
CDR3 length: 16
V gene: TRBV28
D gene: NA
clone size: NA

CDR3 DNA: TGTGCCAGCAGTGAATCTGGGCCCCAGGAGACCCAGTACTTC
CDR3 protein: CASSESGPQETQYF
J gene: TRBJ2-5
CDR3 length: 14
V gene: TRBV25-1
D gene: NA
clone size: NA

CDR3 DNA: TGCGCCAGCAGCTTGATCGTCCGTGTCGACGGGGAGCTGTTTTTT
CDR3 protein: CASSLIVRVDGELFF
J gene: TRBJ2-2
CDR3 length: 15
V gene: TRBV5-1
D gene: NA
clone size: NA

CDR3 DNA: TGTGCCAGCAGTTCACGCTCGGAAAACCAAGAGACCCAGTACTTC
CDR3 protein: CASSSRSENQETQYF
J gene: TRBJ2-5
CDR3 length: 15
V gene: TRBV27
D gene: NA
clone size: NA

CDR3 DNA: TGTGCCAGCAGCTTAGGAGTCGGGTTAGAGATGATCTACGAGCAGTACTTC
CDR3 protein: CASSLGVGLEMIYEQYF
J gene: TRBJ2-7
CDR3 length: 17
V gene: TRBV11-2
D gene: NA
clone size: NA

CDR3 DNA: TGTGCCAGCAGGCGCCCCGGGGCTCAGTATGGCTACACCTTC
CDR3 protein: CASRRPGAQYGYTF
J gene: TRBJ1-2
CDR3 length: 14
V gene: TRBV11-2
D gene: NA
clone size: NA

CDR3 DNA: TGTGCCAGCCGGGACAGGGGCACCGGGGAGCTGTTTTTT
CDR3 protein: CASRDRGTGELFF
J gene: TRBJ2-2
CDR3 length: 13
V gene: TRBV19
D gene: TRBD1
clone size: NA

CDR3 DNA: TGTGCCACCAGTGATTTTTTTCAGGCCAGGGCCCCTAACTATGGCTACACCTTC
CDR3 protein: CATSDFFQARAPNYGYTF
J gene: TRBJ1-2
CDR3 length: 18
V gene: TRBV24-1
D gene: NA
clone size: NA

CDR3 DNA: TGTGCCAGCAGTGAAACCGGGGCGGGAGGCAATCAGCCCCAGCATTTT
CDR3 protein: CASSETGAGGNQPQHF
J gene: TRBJ1-5
CDR3 length: 16
V gene: TRBV2
D gene: NA
clone size: NA

CDR3 DNA: TGTGCCAGCGGGGGACAGCACTCTGGGGCCAACGTCCTGACTTTC
CDR3 protein: CASGGQHSGANVLTF
J gene: TRBJ2-6
CDR3 length: 15
V gene: TRBV28
D gene: TRBD1
clone size: NA

CDR3 DNA: TGCGCCAGCAGCCAAGAGGCGGGGGCGGTCAATCAGCCCCAGCATTTT
CDR3 protein: CASSQEAGAVNQPQHF
J gene: TRBJ1-5
CDR3 length: 16
V gene: TRBV4-3
D gene: NA
clone size: once

CDR3 DNA: TGTGCCATCAGTGAGTCGGGCAATCATGAAAAACTGTTTTTT
CDR3 protein: CAISESGNHEKLFF
J gene: TRBJ1-4
CDR3 length: 14
V gene: TRBV10-3
D gene: NA
clone size: NA

CDR3 DNA: TGTGCCACCCCGAGAAGCATCCCGGGCAATGAGCAGTTCTTC
CDR3 protein: CATPRSIPGNEQFF
J gene: TRBJ2-1
CDR3 length: 14
V gene: TRBV4-2
D gene: NA
clone size: NA

CDR3 DNA: TGTGCCACCAGCAGAGATCGGGGGTTGAAGGAAAAACTGTTTTTT
CDR3 protein: CATSRDRGLKEKLFF
J gene: TRBJ1-4
CDR3 length: 15
V gene: TRBV15
D gene: NA
clone size: NA

CDR3 DNA: TGTGCCAGCAGCGTAGCGGGCGGGCCCCCAGATTACAATGAGCAGTTCTTC
CDR3 protein: CASSVAGGPPDYNEQFF
J gene: TRBJ2-1
CDR3 length: 17
V gene: TRBV9
D gene: NA
clone size: NA

CDR3 DNA: TGTGCCTGCCACGCGAGGAGGGCGAACACCGGGGAGCTGTTTTTT
CDR3 protein: CACHARRANTGELFF
J gene: TRBJ2-2
CDR3 length: 15
V gene: TRBV30
D gene: NA
clone size: NA

CDR3 DNA: TGTGCCAGTAGTATAGGGCGAAGGGAGGGCACTGAAGCTTTCTTT
CDR3 protein: CASSIGRREGTEAFF
J gene: TRBJ1-1
CDR3 length: 15
V gene: TRBV19
D gene: NA
clone size: few